Listed below are T cell receptor beta chains from one sample, sequenced in a study of T cells in Graves' hyperthyroidism and ophthalmopathy. Each CDR3 protein gets one entry after TCRdb re-called the multiplex PCR reads with MiXCR. The data show fewer than 500,000 distinct CDR3 sequences, about 14% seen once. Sequences were obtained from blood. All receptors derive from a man aged 25 to 45 with Graves' hyperthyroidism that later progressed to Graves' ophthalmopathy. CDR3s include the opening cysteine and the closing phenylalanine or tryptophan. A D gene is named only where the DNA matches it firmly.

J gene: TRBJ2-3
V gene: TRBV5-4
D gene: NA
CDR3 protein: CASSLERITTDTQYF

J gene: TRBJ1-2
V gene: TRBV24-1
D gene: NA
CDR3 protein: CATSENSRLDGYTF

J gene: TRBJ1-5
V gene: TRBV19
D gene: TRBD1
CDR3 protein: CASARGQGSGNQPQHF

J gene: TRBJ1-1
V gene: TRBV29-1
D gene: NA
CDR3 protein: CSVTVRAGASNTEAFF

J gene: TRBJ2-7
V gene: TRBV6-1
D gene: TRBD1
CDR3 protein: CASSLTNSGQGSHEQYF

J gene: TRBJ2-5
V gene: TRBV6-5
D gene: TRBD2
CDR3 protein: CASSYERGSGEAQYF

J gene: TRBJ2-2
V gene: TRBV27
D gene: NA
CDR3 protein: CASSPNPWVGNTGELFF

J gene: TRBJ2-7
V gene: TRBV10-3
D gene: NA
CDR3 protein: CATSAGREQYF

J gene: TRBJ2-5
V gene: TRBV10-1
D gene: NA
CDR3 protein: CASSEGARKETQYF

J gene: TRBJ2-1
V gene: TRBV7-3
D gene: NA
CDR3 protein: CASSFRGNNEQFF

J gene: TRBJ1-5
V gene: TRBV20-1
D gene: NA
CDR3 protein: CSARLREGSNQPQHF

J gene: TRBJ1-1
V gene: TRBV27
D gene: NA
CDR3 protein: CASSLSTGTEAFF

J gene: TRBJ1-2
V gene: TRBV10-3
D gene: NA
CDR3 protein: CAISSPGANYGYTF

J gene: TRBJ1-2
V gene: TRBV5-1
D gene: NA
CDR3 protein: CASRISNRDYYGYTF

J gene: TRBJ1-4
V gene: TRBV30
D gene: NA
CDR3 protein: CAWSGWDRGAKLFF

J gene: TRBJ1-1
V gene: TRBV5-1
D gene: TRBD1
CDR3 protein: CASSLVGTGTEAFF

J gene: TRBJ2-1
V gene: TRBV28
D gene: TRBD1
CDR3 protein: CASSSNVRDRGSDEQFF

J gene: TRBJ2-5
V gene: TRBV7-7
D gene: NA
CDR3 protein: CASSLARGYQETQYF

J gene: TRBJ1-4
V gene: TRBV20-1
D gene: TRBD1
CDR3 protein: CSASHGTANEKLFF

J gene: TRBJ1-2
V gene: TRBV20-1
D gene: TRBD1
CDR3 protein: CSARPGQGGYGYTF

J gene: TRBJ2-2
V gene: TRBV7-2
D gene: TRBD2
CDR3 protein: CASSPFAGGATRELFF

J gene: TRBJ1-1
V gene: TRBV20-1
D gene: NA
CDR3 protein: CSASKLGNPEAFF

J gene: TRBJ1-3
V gene: TRBV29-1
D gene: NA
CDR3 protein: CSVEYLGRGNTIYF

J gene: TRBJ1-4
V gene: TRBV20-1
D gene: TRBD1
CDR3 protein: CSARGTGATNEKLFF

J gene: TRBJ2-7
V gene: TRBV2
D gene: NA
CDR3 protein: CASIGRDNYEQYF

J gene: TRBJ1-3
V gene: TRBV18
D gene: TRBD1
CDR3 protein: CASSSAGTGNTMYF

J gene: TRBJ2-3
V gene: TRBV7-6
D gene: TRBD2
CDR3 protein: CASSPGLAGARTDTQYF

J gene: TRBJ2-5
V gene: TRBV6-2/TRBV6-3
D gene: NA
CDR3 protein: CASSRASGETQYF

J gene: TRBJ2-5
V gene: TRBV12-3/TRBV12-4
D gene: TRBD2
CDR3 protein: CASSFSSGGARETQYF

J gene: TRBJ2-1
V gene: TRBV20-1
D gene: NA
CDR3 protein: CSASLGVSSYNEQFF

J gene: TRBJ1-5
V gene: TRBV12-3/TRBV12-4
D gene: TRBD1
CDR3 protein: CASSLTGSPQPQHF

J gene: TRBJ2-7
V gene: TRBV12-3/TRBV12-4
D gene: TRBD1
CDR3 protein: CASSGGTGVAEQYF

J gene: TRBJ2-1
V gene: TRBV30
D gene: NA
CDR3 protein: CAWDRSFYNEQFF

J gene: TRBJ1-6
V gene: TRBV12-3/TRBV12-4
D gene: TRBD1
CDR3 protein: CASSLRRTGNSPLHF

J gene: TRBJ1-1
V gene: TRBV29-1
D gene: TRBD1
CDR3 protein: CSVAGTEGTEAFF

J gene: TRBJ1-1
V gene: TRBV18
D gene: NA
CDR3 protein: CASSPALLETEAFF

J gene: TRBJ2-5
V gene: TRBV20-1
D gene: NA
CDR3 protein: CSARDIGFQETQYF

J gene: TRBJ2-5
V gene: TRBV7-9
D gene: NA
CDR3 protein: CASSEWETQYF